This section outlines one TCR beta chain sequence together with its context. What it recognizes is unknown. The CDR3 totals 18 residues. The junction had 7 bases not matched to a gene; V was cut back by 1 base and J by 1 base. The germline V gene has CDR1 MGHRA and CDR2 YSYEKL. The record originates from a study of cytomegalovirus exposure and HLA in healthy donors. General study findings and limits: In an earlier analysis, about 87% or about 30%: the productive usage of most TCR beta V segments.

PCR was performed using 60 Vbeta and 13 Jbeta primers. Profiled with immunoSEQ multiplex PCR; TCRdb holds only in-frame clones, not every one. Of approximately 160,000 clones in the sample, around two thirds are singletons; the top ten hold approximately 1.5%. The specimen sequenced was PBMCs. V usage is TRBV4-1 and J usage is TRBJ1-1, with 12 bases aligning to TRBD1. The receptor was isolated from a man aged 50 to 59 in good health and CMV-seronegative. Written as DNA, the CDR3 is TGCGCCAGCAGCCAAGGAGGGACAGGGGGCAGTGGGAACACTGAAGCTTTCTTT. This gives the protein CASSQGGTGGSGNTEAFF.